This TCR beta chain emerged from a study of blood T cell repertoires in COVID-19. Data came from immunoSEQ multiplex PCR; TCRdb stores just in-frame clones and leaves some out. This table holds about 40,000 clones, roughly four fifths found once. The CDR3 sequence is 13 residues long. The V gene end was trimmed by 6 bases and the J gene end by 2 bases; junction bases not matched to a gene: 3. In germline, CDR1 is SGHTA, CDR2 FQGNSA. This chain joins TRBV7-2 and TRBJ1-1; 7 nucleotides line up with TRBD1. Sequencing used peripheral blood. The sequence was collected from a woman in her 70s with acute or convalescent COVID-19. CDR3 sequence reads: CASRGQPNTEAFF. The CDR3 DNA reads as TGTGCCAGCAGGGGACAGCCAAACACTGAAGCTTTCTTT.